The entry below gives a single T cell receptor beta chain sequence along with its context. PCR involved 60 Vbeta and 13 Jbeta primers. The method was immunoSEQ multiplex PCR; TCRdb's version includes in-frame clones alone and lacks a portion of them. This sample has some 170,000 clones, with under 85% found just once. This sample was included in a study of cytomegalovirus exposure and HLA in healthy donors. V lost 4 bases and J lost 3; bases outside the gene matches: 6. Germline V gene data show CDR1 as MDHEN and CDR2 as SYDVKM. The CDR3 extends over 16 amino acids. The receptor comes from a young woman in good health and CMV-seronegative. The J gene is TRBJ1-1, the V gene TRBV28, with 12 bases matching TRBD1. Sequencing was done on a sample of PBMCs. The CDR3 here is CASSSFRDRGHTEAFF. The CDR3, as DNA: TGTGCCAGCAGTTCCTTCCGGGACAGGGGGCACACTGAAGCTTTCTTT.